The 5 T cell receptor beta chains in this list originate from one sample, sequenced in a study of blood T cells in healthy people across ages (dated by TCRdb to the mid-2010s). Libraries were constructed by 5' RACE. The sequencer listed for this sample is Illumina HiSeq 2500. A second about 7 to 12 cycle PCR used a sample-barcoded 5' primer and a J-beta primer mix. The public reads were quality trimmed at Q25 with fastp and then assembled into clones with MiXCR by TCRdb, keeping productive beta chains. Each record represents a unique CDR3 protein, reported with the most common genes and DNA among its rows. This sample gives fewer than 800,000 distinct CDR3 sequences in total; about a third of them show up just once. 15% of the sample rests with the top ten. What was sequenced was blood. These receptors all come from an elderly woman in good health. Donor details come from another sample of the same person, matched by shared clones.

This clonotype was seen many times. This chain links TRBV11-1 with TRBJ2-7; weak D call: TRBD1 (5 bases). Germline V gene lookup returns CDR1 SGHAT and CDR2 FQDESV (reference sequence). The CDR3 has 13 residues. The V and J ends lost 3 bases and 2 bases respectively, with 8 bases between them. In DNA, the CDR3 is TGTGCCAGCAGCTTGACAGAACCCTACGAGCAGTACTTC. Translated, it gives CASSLTEPYEQYF.

The rearrangement uses TRBV5-1 and TRBJ1-4; TRBD1 matches 10 bases. This CDR3 region has 17 residues. Germline lookup yields CDR1 SGHRS and CDR2 YFSETQ. Losses at the gene ends were 4 bases for V and 0 bases for J; bases not matched to a gene: 6. The CDR3 region is CASSAGTGVATNEKLFF. The CDR3 nucleotides are TGCGCCAGCAGCGCCGGGACAGGGGTAGCAACTAATGAAAAACTGTTTTTT.

The chain recombines TRBV30 with TRBJ1-2, with D unresolved. The ends were cut back, 8 bases at V and 3 bases at J, with 13 bases in the middle. The CDR3 loop spans 12 amino acids. Germline V gives CDR1 GTSNPN, CDR2 SVGIG (reference sequence). The CDR3 nucleotides are TGTGCCCTGAGCGGGGATGACTATGGCTACACCTTC. Its protein product is CALSGDDYGYTF. Complete variable domain (other parts from reference TRBV30 and TRBJ1-2): SQTIHQWPATLVQPVGSPLSLECTVEGTSNPNLYWYRQAAGRGLQLLFYSVGIGQISSEVPQNLSASRPQDRQFILSSKKLLLSDSGFYLCALSGDDYGYTFGSGTRLTVV.

The CDR3 region has the DNA TGTGCCACCAGCAGAGATCAGGGGGCGCGCACCGGGGAGCTGTTTTTT. Translating it yields CATSRDQGARTGELFF. This sequence joins TRBV15 and TRBJ2-2; 8 bases line up with TRBD1. CDR1 and CDR2 (germline): LNHNV, YYDKDF (reference sequence). The V and J ends lost 0 bases and 4 bases, in that order; junction bases with no gene match: 4. The CDR3 is 16 amino acids.

In its sample, this clonotype was seen a few times. V and J are TRBV7-3 and TRBJ1-2; D remains ambiguous. From germline, CDR1 is SGHTA and CDR2 FQGTGA. This CDR3 is built from 13 residues. V lost 0 bases and J 5 bases, leaving 7 bases between the germline ends. CDR3 sequence reads: CASSLTFGYGYTF. The CDR3 coding sequence is TGTGCCAGCAGCTTAACGTTTGGTTATGGCTACACCTTC.